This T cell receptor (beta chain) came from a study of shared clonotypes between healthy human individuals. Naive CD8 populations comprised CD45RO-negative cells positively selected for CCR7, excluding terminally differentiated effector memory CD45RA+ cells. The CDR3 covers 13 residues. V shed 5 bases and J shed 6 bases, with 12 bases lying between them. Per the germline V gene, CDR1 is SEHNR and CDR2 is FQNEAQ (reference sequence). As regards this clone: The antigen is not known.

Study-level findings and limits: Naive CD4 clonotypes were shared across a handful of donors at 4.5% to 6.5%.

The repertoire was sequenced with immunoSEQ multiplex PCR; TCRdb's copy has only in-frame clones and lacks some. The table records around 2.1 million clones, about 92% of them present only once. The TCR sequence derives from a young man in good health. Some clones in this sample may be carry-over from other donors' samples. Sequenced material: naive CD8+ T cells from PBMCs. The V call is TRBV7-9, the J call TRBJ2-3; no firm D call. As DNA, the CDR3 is TGTGCCAGCAGCCCGCGACAACAGGATACGCAGTATTTT. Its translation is CASSPRQQDTQYF.